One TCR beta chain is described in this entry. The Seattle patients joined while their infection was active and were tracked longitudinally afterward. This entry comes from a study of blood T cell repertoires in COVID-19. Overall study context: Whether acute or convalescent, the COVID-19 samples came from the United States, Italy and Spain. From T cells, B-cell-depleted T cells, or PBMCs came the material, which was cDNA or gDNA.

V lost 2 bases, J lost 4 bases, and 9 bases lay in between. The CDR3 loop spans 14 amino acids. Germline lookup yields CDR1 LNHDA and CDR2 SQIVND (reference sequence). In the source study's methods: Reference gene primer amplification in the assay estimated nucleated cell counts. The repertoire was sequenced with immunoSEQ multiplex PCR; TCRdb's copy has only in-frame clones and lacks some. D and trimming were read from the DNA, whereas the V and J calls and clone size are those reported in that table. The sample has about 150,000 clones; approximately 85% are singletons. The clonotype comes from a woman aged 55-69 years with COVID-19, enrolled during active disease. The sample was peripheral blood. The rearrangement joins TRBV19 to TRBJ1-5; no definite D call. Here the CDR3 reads CASSINNRNQPQHF. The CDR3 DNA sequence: TGTGCCAGTAGTATAAATAACAGAAATCAGCCCCAGCATTTT.